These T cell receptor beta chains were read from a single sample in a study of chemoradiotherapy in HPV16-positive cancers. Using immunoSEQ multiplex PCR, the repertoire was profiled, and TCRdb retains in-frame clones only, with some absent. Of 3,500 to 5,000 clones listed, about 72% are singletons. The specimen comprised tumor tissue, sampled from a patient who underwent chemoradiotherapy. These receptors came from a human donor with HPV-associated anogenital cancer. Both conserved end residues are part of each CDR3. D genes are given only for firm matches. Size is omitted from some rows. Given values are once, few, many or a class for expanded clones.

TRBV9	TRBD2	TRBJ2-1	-	CASSAQGLAGGNEQFF	TGTGCCAGCAGCGCCCAGGGACTAGCGGGGGGAAATGAGCAGTTCTTC
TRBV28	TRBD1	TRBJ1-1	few	CASRARQGKAFF	TGTGCCAGCAGGGCGAGACAGGGGAAAGCTTTCTTT
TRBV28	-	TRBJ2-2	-	CASRTQGINTGELFF	TGTGCCAGCAGGACACAGGGAATCAACACCGGGGAGCTGTTTTTT
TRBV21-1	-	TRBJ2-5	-	CASSKAGQGEEETQYF	TGTGCCAGCAGCAAAGCGGGGCAGGGCGAGGAAGAGACCCAGTACTTC
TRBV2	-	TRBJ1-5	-	CASSEVGPQHF	TGTGCCAGCAGTGAAGTGGGCCCCCAGCATTTT
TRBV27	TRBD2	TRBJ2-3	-	CASSSGSGRVPDTQYF	TGTGCCAGCAGTTCCGGCAGCGGGAGGGTCCCAGATACGCAGTATTTT
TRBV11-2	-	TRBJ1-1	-	CASSLRENTEAFF	TGTGCCAGCAGCTTACGGGAGAACACTGAAGCTTTCTTT
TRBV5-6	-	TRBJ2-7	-	CASSWVGGGAKEQYF	TGTGCCAGCAGCTGGGTCGGTGGGGGCGCGAAAGAGCAGTACTTC
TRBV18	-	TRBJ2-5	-	CASSPPGLRETQYF	TGTGCCAGCTCACCACCGGGTTTGAGAGAGACCCAGTACTTC
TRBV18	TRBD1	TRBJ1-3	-	CASSPLGQGAGNTIYF	TGTGCCAGCTCACCACTCGGCCAGGGGGCCGGAAACACCATATATTTT